This passage covers 6 T cell receptor beta chains from one sample sequenced in a study of post-analysis software for immune sequencing data. Study conclusions and caveats: With TRBV5-6, TRBV5-1 and TRBV20-1 included, about 5 TRBV segments were more frequent in patients than in controls.

Their specific antigens are unknown. Libraries were made from TCR beta cDNA, and they carried unique molecular identifiers. Each CDR3 protein is one row after TCRdb ran MiXCR on the PCR reads. The sample records 150,000 to 200,000 distinct CDR3 sequences, around 30% being singletons. The sample comprised blood. All receptors derive from a girl aged 10-17 years with multiple sclerosis.

The V gene is TRBV18, the J gene TRBJ1-1; D unclear. V lost 10 bases to trimming and J lost 1 base, with 10 bases between them. The CDR3 is made up of 12 amino acids. Germline CDR1 reads KGHSH; CDR2 reads LQKENI. CDR3 DNA: TGTGCCAACCGACGGGGGAACACTGAAGCTTTCTTT. Translation: CANRRGNTEAFF.

This clonotype was found many times. This chain joins TRBV20-1 and TRBJ2-5, with TRBD2 identical over 10 bases. This CDR3 has 15 residues. Looked up from germline, CDR1 is DFQATT and CDR2 is SNEGSKA (reference sequence). The trim removed 5 bases at V and 3 bases at J, leaving 9 bases unmatched. CDR3: CSAAASGSWEETQYF. For the CDR3, the DNA is TGCAGTGCTGCGGCTAGCGGGAGTTGGGAAGAGACCCAGTACTTC.

This sequence joins TRBV30 and TRBJ2-1, with D uncertain. The CDR3 has 12 residues. Germline loops: CDR1 GTSNPN, CDR2 SVGIG (reference sequence). The germline V and J ends were trimmed by 0 bases and 9 bases, with 9 bases remaining between them. CDR3 residues: CAWSVQAIEQFF. The DNA of the CDR3 is TGTGCCTGGAGTGTCCAGGCCATTGAGCAGTTCTTC. The full variable domain, completed using reference TRBV30 and TRBJ2-1, is SQTIHQWPATLVQPVGSPLSLECTVEGTSNPNLYWYRQAAGRGLQLLFYSVGIGQISSEVPQNLSASRPQDRQFILSSKKLLLSDSGFYLCAWSVQAIEQFFGPGTRLTVL.

This clonotype was recorded at least ten times. The rearrangement joins TRBV28 to TRBJ2-7, with TRBD2 matching over 10 bases. Trimming took 4 bases from V and 4 from J; bases not matched to a gene: 10. Germline CDR1 MDHEN, CDR2 SYDVKM. There are 16 residues in the CDR3. The CDR3 loop is CASSSSGSIRAYEQYF. The CDR3, as DNA: TGTGCCAGCAGTTCTAGCGGGAGTATCAGAGCTTACGAGCAGTACTTC. Using reference TRBV28 and TRBJ2-7 for the parts outside the CDR3, the full variable domain is DVKVTQSSRYLVKRTGEKVFLECVQDMDHENMFWYRQDPGLGLRLIYFSYDVKMKEKGDIPEGYSVSREKKERFSLILESASTNQTSMYLCASSSSGSIRAYEQYFGPGTRLTVT.

At least ten counts were recorded for this clonotype. The chain combines TRBV12-3 or TRBV12-4 with TRBJ1-2; D is unclear. There are 16 residues in the CDR3. With 6 bases removed from V and 5 bases from J, the gap between germline ends came to 22 bases. The CDR3 protein is CASRPPGVASGYGYTF. CDR3 nucleotide sequence: TGTGCCAGCAGACCCCCCGGAGTTGCCTCGGGGTATGGCTACACCTTC.

The V and J genes are TRBV7-9 and TRBJ2-7; D is undetermined. The CDR3 length is 11 residues. The germline V gene has CDR1 SEHNR and CDR2 FQNEAQ (reference sequence). Trimming cost V 4 bases and J 7 bases, with 8 bases left between them. Here the CDR3 reads CASSSTNEQYF. Here the CDR3 DNA reads TGTGCCAGCAGCTCCACGAATGAGCAGTACTTC.